Listed below are T cell receptor beta chains from one sample, sequenced in a study of T cells in localized non-small cell lung cancer. TCRdb keeps only in-frame clones here, not all; method: immunoSEQ multiplex PCR. The sample lists around 31,000 clones, about 89% seen once, with 2.5% to 3.5% in the top ten. Sequencing was performed on peripheral blood, taken before any cancer treatment. The receptors originated from an older female donor with stage I lung adenocarcinoma. Both conserved end residues are part of each CDR3. The D gene is left open where the match is weak. Some rows have no size entry. The others give once, few or many, or a class for an expanded clone.

>TRBD2|TRBV7-2|TRBJ2-4|NA
CASSLRASGPQYF
TGTGCCAGCAGCTTACGCGCTAGCGGGCCTCAGTACTTC
>NA|TRBV19|TRBJ1-5|NA
CASRVTGVSNQPQHF
TGTGCCAGTCGCGTCACAGGAGTTAGCAATCAGCCCCAGCATTTT
>NA|TRBV27|TRBJ2-5|NA
CASSKTGELETQYF
TGTGCCAGCAGCAAGACGGGAGAACTGGAGACCCAGTACTTC
>NA|TRBV29-1|TRBJ1-1|NA
CSVEWESNTEAFF
TGCAGCGTTGAATGGGAGTCGAACACTGAAGCTTTCTTT
>NA|TRBV30|TRBJ1-1|NA
CAWGQGSWSVGAFF
TGTGCCTGGGGACAAGGGAGCTGGAGCGTCGGAGCTTTCTTT
>NA|TRBV19|TRBJ2-7|NA
CASSGTSSYEQYF
TGTGCCAGTAGTGGGACTTCTTCCTACGAGCAGTACTTC
>NA|TRBV29-1|TRBJ2-5|NA
CSVVPGQETQYF
TGCAGCGTCGTCCCCGGGCAAGAGACCCAGTACTTC
>TRBD2|TRBV19|TRBJ2-1|NA
CASSIDGTSGTLYNEQFF
TGTGCCAGTAGTATAGATGGAACTAGCGGGACTCTCTACAATGAGCAGTTCTTC
>TRBD1|TRBV7-2|TRBJ1-2|NA
CASSPGQGARGYTF
TGTGCCAGCAGCCCGGGACAGGGGGCGCGTGGCTACACCTTC
>TRBD2|TRBV30|TRBJ2-5|NA
CAQSSGSPPETQYF
TGTGCCCAGTCTAGCGGGAGTCCCCCAGAGACCCAGTACTTC
>TRBD2|TRBV4-2|TRBJ2-3|NA
CASSQGGLASDTQYF
TGTGCCAGCAGCCAAGGGGGACTAGCATCAGATACGCAGTATTTT
>TRBD1|TRBV19|TRBJ1-4|NA
CASSNEGAREKLFF
TGTGCCAGTAGTAATGAGGGGGCGAGAGAAAAACTGTTTTTT
>NA|TRBV7-2|TRBJ1-1|NA
CASSLWSDTEAFF
TGTGCCAGCAGCTTATGGTCGGACACTGAAGCTTTCTTT
>TRBD2|TRBV4-3|TRBJ2-1|once
CASSQDWGGLNEQFF
TGCGCCAGCAGCCAAGATTGGGGGGGTCTGAATGAGCAGTTCTTC
>NA|TRBV6-5|TRBJ2-7|few
CASSLRDRTYEQYF
TGTGCCAGCAGCCTAAGGGACCGCACCTACGAGCAGTACTTC
>TRBD2|TRBV9|TRBJ2-5|NA
CASSPGLAGVGETQYF
TGTGCCAGCAGCCCCGGACTAGCGGGAGTAGGAGAGACCCAGTACTTC
>TRBD1|TRBV19|TRBJ2-1|few
CASSPRVLLDRVSYNEQFF
TGTGCCAGTAGTCCGCGAGTTTTACTGGACAGGGTATCCTACAATGAGCAGTTCTTC
>NA|TRBV6-5|TRBJ1-4|NA
CASSPRDPTNEKLFF
TGTGCCAGCAGCCCCCGGGACCCAACTAATGAAAAACTGTTTTTT
>NA|TRBV6-5|TRBJ1-2|NA
CASSLTTNYGYTF
TGTGCCAGCTCTTTGACAACTAACTATGGCTACACCTTC
>NA|TRBV15|TRBJ1-5|NA
CATSRVSVGYQPQHF
TGTGCCACCAGCAGAGTTTCAGTGGGGTATCAGCCCCAGCATTTT
>TRBD2|TRBV5-6|TRBJ2-2|NA
CASGSFGGVNTGELFF
TGTGCCAGCGGATCCTTTGGGGGGGTGAACACCGGGGAGCTGTTTTTT
>TRBD1|TRBV7-2|TRBJ1-4|NA
CASSLMGQSEKLFF
TGTGCCAGCAGCCTAATGGGACAGTCGGAAAAACTGTTTTTT
>NA|TRBV5-1|TRBJ2-3|NA
CASSLAGLADTQYF
TGCGCCAGCAGCTTGGCTGGATTGGCAGATACGCAGTATTTT
>NA|TRBV6-5|TRBJ1-1|NA
CASSYSGSMNTEAFF
TGTGCCAGCAGTTACTCGGGCAGCATGAACACTGAAGCTTTCTTT
>NA|TRBV5-6|TRBJ2-7|once
CASSSLAPYEQYF
TGTGCCAGCAGCTCTCTGGCCCCCTACGAGCAGTACTTC
>NA|TRBV6-5|TRBJ2-7|NA
CASSYRGDSSYEQYF
TGTGCCAGCAGTTACCGGGGCGACAGCTCCTACGAGCAGTACTTC
>NA|TRBV11-2|TRBJ2-7|NA
CASSLHYEQYF
TGTGCCAGCAGCCTCCACTACGAGCAGTACTTC
>NA|TRBV30|TRBJ1-2|NA
CAWSVLEFRGTGYTF
TGTGCCTGGAGTGTACTTGAGTTTAGGGGAACTGGCTACACCTTC
>NA|TRBV14|TRBJ1-4|NA
CASSLKAGAGEKLFF
TGTGCCAGCAGCCTTAAGGCAGGGGCCGGGGAAAAACTGTTTTTT
>NA|TRBV7-2|TRBJ2-7|NA
CASSLSRSSYEQYF
TGTGCCAGCAGCTTGAGTAGAAGTTCCTACGAGCAGTACTTC
>TRBD2|TRBV10-2|TRBJ2-2|once
CASSQLAGWNTGELFF
TGCGCCAGCAGTCAACTAGCGGGGTGGAACACCGGGGAGCTGTTTTTT
>TRBD2|TRBV7-2|TRBJ2-1|NA
CASSLWTSGGDHNEQFF
TGTGCCAGCAGCCTGTGGACTAGCGGGGGGGACCACAATGAGCAGTTCTTC
>TRBD2|TRBV28|TRBJ2-1|NA
CASSSLSSGSGNEQFF
TGTGCCAGCAGCTCACTATCCAGCGGGAGTGGGAATGAGCAGTTCTTC
>TRBD1|TRBV10-1|TRBJ1-1|NA
CASQQGLNTEAFF
TGCGCCAGCCAACAGGGGTTGAACACTGAAGCTTTCTTT
>NA|TRBV28|TRBJ1-1|NA
CASSLSFRTNTEAFF
TGTGCCAGCAGTTTGAGTTTTCGGACGAACACTGAAGCTTTCTTT
>TRBD2|TRBV11-1|TRBJ2-6|NA
CASSQLAGGGANVLTF
TGTGCCAGCAGCCAACTAGCGGGAGGTGGGGCCAACGTCCTGACTTTC
>NA|TRBV10-3|TRBJ1-2|NA
CAISDGGSDGNYGYTF
TGTGCCATCAGTGATGGTGGGAGCGATGGGAACTATGGCTACACCTTC
>TRBD1|TRBV6-6|TRBJ1-2|NA
CASYEDRGLLYGYTF
TGTGCCAGCTATGAGGACAGGGGGCTTCTCTATGGCTACACCTTC
>TRBD1|TRBV7-3|TRBJ2-2|NA
CASSLGTANTGELFF
TGTGCCAGCAGCTTAGGGACAGCGAACACCGGGGAGCTGTTTTTT
>TRBD1|TRBV29-1|TRBJ2-1|once
CSGSRQGSYNEQFF
TGCAGCGGAAGTAGACAGGGCTCCTACAATGAGCAGTTCTTC
>NA|TRBV5-5|TRBJ1-2|NA
CASSLLVRGGAYGYTF
TGTGCCAGCAGCTTGTTGGTGAGAGGGGGAGCCTATGGCTACACCTTC
>NA|TRBV6-6|TRBJ2-1|NA
CASSYRGTSSPQFF
TGTGCCAGCAGTTACCGGGGGACCTCAAGTCCGCAGTTCTTC
>NA|TRBV7-9|TRBJ2-4|NA
CASSLRDIQYF
TGTGCCAGCAGCTTAAGAGACATTCAGTACTTC
>TRBD2|TRBV27|TRBJ2-1|once
CASSLTREGNEQFF
TGTGCCAGCAGTTTAACTCGGGAGGGGAATGAGCAGTTCTTC
>NA|TRBV10-1|TRBJ2-2|NA
CASSGITSGELFF
TGCGCCAGCAGTGGAATTACGTCGGGGGAGCTGTTTTTT
>NA|TRBV6-5|TRBJ2-3|NA
CASSYSLTETDTQYF
TGTGCCAGCAGTTACTCCCTGACAGAAACAGATACGCAGTATTTT
>NA|TRBV7-2|TRBJ2-2|few
CASRVGLNTGELFF
TGTGCCAGCAGGGTGGGATTAAACACCGGGGAGCTGTTTTTT
>TRBD1|TRBV19|TRBJ2-1|NA
CASSRGTGINEQFF
TGTGCCAGTAGTCGCGGGACAGGGATTAACGAGCAGTTCTTC
>NA|TRBV7-9|TRBJ1-5|NA
CASSLGIGNQPQHF
TGTGCCAGCAGCTTAGGGATCGGGAATCAGCCCCAGCATTTT
>NA|TRBV19|TRBJ1-3|NA
CASSLDSAAVSGNTIYF
TGTGCCAGTAGTCTCGACAGCGCAGCAGTATCTGGAAACACCATATATTTT
>TRBD1|TRBV2|TRBJ1-2|NA
CASTGPGQGEFYGYTF
TGTGCCAGCACGGGTCCGGGACAGGGAGAATTCTATGGCTACACCTTC
>NA|TRBV2|TRBJ2-7|NA
CATTTQASVSYEQYF
TGTGCCACCACCACCCAAGCGTCGGTCTCCTACGAGCAGTACTTC
>NA|TRBV5-6|TRBJ1-2|NA
CASSEGLIRRSGYTF
TGTGCCAGCAGCGAGGGACTAATCAGGAGGTCTGGCTACACCTTC
>NA|TRBV6-5|TRBJ2-5|NA
CASSIQGFQETQYF
TGTGCCAGCAGTATACAGGGTTTCCAAGAGACCCAGTACTTC
>TRBD2|TRBV7-9|TRBJ2-3|NA
CASSTLAGGFTDTQYF
TGTGCCAGCAGCACACTAGCGGGAGGATTCACAGATACGCAGTATTTT
>NA|TRBV6-4|TRBJ1-2|once
CASSMGPGPSNYGYTF
TGTGCCAGCAGTATGGGGCCGGGCCCCAGTAACTATGGCTACACCTTC
>NA|TRBV27|TRBJ2-1|NA
CASSLGAPSEQFF
TGTGCCAGCAGTTTAGGGGCTCCCTCGGAGCAGTTCTTC
>TRBD1|TRBV30|TRBJ1-1|NA
CAWSVRTGSATEAFF
TGTGCCTGGAGTGTAAGGACAGGGAGTGCCACTGAAGCTTTCTTT
>TRBD1|TRBV6-6|TRBJ1-5|once
CASSPQGQGANQPQHF
TGTGCCAGCAGTCCTCAAGGACAGGGGGCGAATCAGCCCCAGCATTTT